This TCR beta chain emerged from a study of blood T cell repertoires in COVID-19. In the study overall: COVID-19 samples, acute and convalescent, were from the United States, Italy and Spain.

The trim removed 0 bases at V and 1 base at J, leaving 3 bases unmatched. This CDR3 comprises 15 residues. The germline CDR1 and CDR2 sequences are SGHRS and YFSETQ. Enrollment of patients from Seattle took place during active infection, with longitudinal follow-up. Libraries were prepared by immunoSEQ multiplex PCR; TCRdb keeps only in-frame clonotypes and omits some of them. The profile shows approximately 340,000 clones, approximately 90% of them singletons. The source of this sequence is a man under 40 with COVID-19, enrolled during active disease. Sequencing input: peripheral blood. V gene TRBV5-1 combines with J gene TRBJ2-7; 8 bases line up with TRBD2. The CDR3 reads CASSLGGLGSYEQYF. In DNA form, the CDR3 reads TGCGCCAGCAGCTTGGGGGGACTAGGGTCCTACGAGCAGTACTTC.